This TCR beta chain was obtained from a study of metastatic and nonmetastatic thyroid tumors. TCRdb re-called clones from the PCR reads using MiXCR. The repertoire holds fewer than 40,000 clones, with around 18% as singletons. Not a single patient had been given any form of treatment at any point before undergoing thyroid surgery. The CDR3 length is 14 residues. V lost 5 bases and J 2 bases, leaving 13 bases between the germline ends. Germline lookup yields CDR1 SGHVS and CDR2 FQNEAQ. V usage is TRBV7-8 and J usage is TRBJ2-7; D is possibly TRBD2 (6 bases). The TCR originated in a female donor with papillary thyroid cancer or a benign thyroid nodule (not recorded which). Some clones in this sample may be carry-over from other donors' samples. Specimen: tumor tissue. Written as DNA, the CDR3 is TGTGCCAGCAGCCGTAGCGGCTACCCCTACGAGCAGTACTTC. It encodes CASSRSGYPYEQYF. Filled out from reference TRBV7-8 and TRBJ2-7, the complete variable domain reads GAGVSQSPRYKVAKRGQDVALRCDPISGHVSLFWYQQALGQGPEFLTYFQNEAQLDKSGLPSDRFFAERPEGSVSTLKIQRTQQEDSAVYLCASSRSGYPYEQYFGPGTRLTVT.